The 14 T cell receptor beta chains below were found in one sample sequenced in a study of blood T cell repertoires in COVID-19. Assay used: immunoSEQ multiplex PCR; TCRdb lists only in-frame clones, some missing. This table has some 45,000 clones, about four fifths appearing once. Source material: peripheral blood. These receptor sequences come from an older woman with acute or convalescent COVID-19.

This clone was seen only once. The V and J genes are TRBV6-4 and TRBJ2-1; 7 positions match TRBD1. The CDR3 is made up of 15 amino acids. Germline loops: CDR1 MRHNA, CDR2 SNTAGT. V dropped 4 bases and J dropped 5; count of bases not matched to a gene: 8. CDR3 DNA sequence: TGTGCCAGCAGTGTAGGGGGCTCAGGGGACAATGAGCAGTTCTTC. Its translation is CASSVGGSGDNEQFF.

The V gene is TRBV29-1, the J gene TRBJ2-6; D remains unclear. V was trimmed by 5 bases and J by 3 bases, leaving 11 bases between them. The CDR3 totals 14 residues. The germline CDR1 and CDR2 sequences are SQVTM and ANQGSEA. This CDR3 reads CSVTARDGANVLTF. CDR3 coding DNA: TGCAGCGTTACTGCCCGAGATGGGGCCAACGTCCTGACTTTC. Based on the CDR3 plus reference TRBV29-1 and TRBJ2-6, the full variable domain is SAVISQKPSRDICQRGTSLTIQCQVDSQVTMMFWYRQQPGQSLTLIATANQGSEATYESGFVIDKFPISRPNLTFSTLTVSNMSPEDSSIYLCSVTARDGANVLTFGAGSRLTVL.

The chain combines TRBV7-3 with TRBJ2-2, with a weak D call TRBD2 (6 bases). The ends were cut back, 6 bases at V and 1 base at J, with 9 bases in the middle. Germline CDR1 and CDR2: SGHTA and FQGTGA. The CDR3 spans 14 residues. The CDR3 here is CASSPEGNTGELFF. The CDR3 DNA follows: TGTGCCAGCAGTCCGGAGGGGAACACCGGGGAGCTGTTTTTT.

The chain links TRBV6-5 to TRBJ1-1; 7 bases match TRBD1. The ends lost 2 bases at V and 6 bases at J; junction bases unmatched: 9. Germline CDR1 and CDR2: MNHEY and SVGAGI. CDR3 size: 15 residues. CDR3 coding DNA: TGTGCCAGCAGTTACGAGGGGGCGAGTCACGCTGAAGCTTTCTTT. Its translation: CASSYEGASHAEAFF.

The CDR3 reads CASSLGVGGSYEQYF. The CDR3 DNA is TGTGCCAGCAGTTTAGGCGTAGGGGGCTCCTACGAGCAGTACTTC. The chain couples TRBV27 to TRBJ2-7; a weak D match, TRBD1 (6 bases). V shed 2 bases and J shed 0 bases, with 11 bases lying between them. The CDR3 consists of 15 residues. The germline gives CDR1 MNHEY, CDR2 SMNVEV (reference sequence).

This clone appeared once. The chain joins TRBV3-1 (or the pseudogene TRBV3-2) to TRBJ2-7; 7 bases agree with TRBD2. After removal of 1 base from V and 3 bases from J, the junction contained 6 bases not matched to a gene. From germline, CDR1 is LGHDT and CDR2 YNNKEL (reference sequence). The CDR3 loop spans 15 amino acids. CDR3 in amino acids: CASSQGRIAGYEQYF. The DNA for the CDR3 is TGTGCCAGCAGCCAAGGCCGGATAGCGGGCTACGAGCAGTACTTC.

The V call is TRBV19, the J call TRBJ1-1, with 9 bases identical to TRBD1. The germline V gene has CDR1 LNHDA and CDR2 SQIVND (reference sequence). Trimming at V came to 7 bases and at J to 3 bases, leaving 3 bases not matched to a gene. CDR3 length equals 13 residues. CDR3 sequence (DNA): TGTGCCAGTAAGGACAGGGGAGACACTGAAGCTTTCTTT. Protein: CASKDRGDTEAFF.

The chain links TRBV20-1 to TRBJ1-2; weak D call: TRBD1 (5 bases). The V end lost 5 bases, the J end lost 7 bases, and 11 bases lay between the germline ends. Germline V gives CDR1 DFQATT, CDR2 SNEGSKA (reference sequence). This CDR3 spans 11 amino acids. The CDR3 coding sequence is TGCAGTGCTGCGGGACTACTTGGCTACACCTTC. Its translation is CSAAGLLGYTF.

CDR3: CASSLVAGGDYEQYF. The CDR3 DNA is TGTGCCAGCAGCCTTGTGGCGGGGGGGGACTACGAGCAGTACTTC. The V and J genes are TRBV5-4 and TRBJ2-7; 9 bases fit TRBD2. Unmatched junction bases numbered 8, after V lost 4 bases and J lost 3 bases. CDR1 and CDR2 from the germline V gene are SGHNT and YYREEE (reference sequence). CDR3 length: 15 residues.

The gene calls are TRBV5-4 and TRBJ1-1; D is undetermined. The germline V gene has CDR1 SGHNT and CDR2 YYREEE (reference sequence). V was shortened by 2 bases and J by 4 bases, with 12 bases between the two germline ends. CDR3 size: 14 residues. The CDR3 is CASSFEGAFTEAFF. CDR3 sequence (DNA): TGTGCCAGCAGCTTTGAGGGTGCTTTCACTGAAGCTTTCTTT.

The genes are TRBV6-2 or TRBV6-3 and TRBJ2-5, with no clear D. Per the germline V gene, CDR1 is MNHEY and CDR2 is SVGEGT. The length of the CDR3 is 18 residues. V dropped 0 bases and J dropped 2 bases, with 19 bases sitting between them. For the CDR3, the DNA is TGTGCCAGCAGTTACTCGACACAAATCCTACCCGAACAAGAGACCCAGTACTTC. Translation gives CASSYSTQILPEQETQYF.

The chain combines TRBV6-5 with TRBJ1-1, with D possibly matching TRBD1 (6 bases). V was pared by 10 bases and J by 1 base, with 13 bases between. Per germline, CDR1 MNHEY and CDR2 SVGAGI. CDR3 size: 13 residues. This CDR3 is CATTQGRNTEAFF. CDR3 in DNA: TGTGCCACCACACAGGGCAGGAACACTGAAGCTTTCTTT.

The chain uses TRBV4-1 and TRBJ1-2; D not resolved. Germline-derived CDR1 and CDR2 are MGHRA and YSYEKL. V was clipped by 1 base and J by 8 bases, with 8 bases between them. The CDR3 is made up of 12 amino acids. The CDR3 protein is CASSQGSSGYTF. CDR3 in DNA: TGCGCCAGCAGCCAAGGAAGCTCCGGCTACACCTTC.

V usage is TRBV12-5 and J usage is TRBJ2-2; the match to TRBD2 covers 11 bases. Germline V CDR1 and CDR2: LGHNT, FRNRAP. V dropped 4 bases and J dropped 2; count of bases not matched to a gene: 6. This CDR3 has 17 amino acids. CDR3 sequence: CASGSPSGGQNTGELFF. CDR3 DNA sequence: TGTGCTAGTGGTTCCCCTAGCGGGGGGCAAAACACCGGGGAGCTGTTTTTT.